These 5 T cell receptor beta chains came from one sample sequenced in a study of T cells in Graves' hyperthyroidism and ophthalmopathy. TCR beta CDR3 regions were amplified from RNA. The TCR CDR3 was amplified in a first-round RT-PCR using the HTBI primer set. MiXCR, run by TCRdb on the multiplex PCR reads, gives a single entry per CDR3 protein. In the table there are hundreds of thousands of distinct CDR3 sequences, about 14% of which are singletons. Sequences were obtained from blood. The receptors come from a woman in her fifties or sixties with Graves' ophthalmopathy.

The chain carries TRBV5-1 and TRBJ2-5; D unresolved. CDR1 and CDR2 from the germline V gene are SGHRS and YFSETQ. The V and J ends lost 4 bases and 6 bases respectively, with 16 bases between them. There are 14 residues in the CDR3. The CDR3 sequence is CASSAGPSSKTQYF. For the CDR3, the DNA is TGCGCCAGCAGCGCAGGACCATCCTCGAAGACCCAGTACTTC.

This clonotype has a count of ten or more. The CDR3 is CASSYTPGQSTDTQYF. CDR3 in DNA: TGTGCCAGCAGTTACACCCCGGGACAAAGCACAGATACGCAGTATTTT. This rearrangement joins TRBV6-2 or TRBV6-3 to TRBJ2-3; weak D call: TRBD1 (6 bases). This CDR3 is 16 amino acids long. Germline V gives CDR1 MNHEY, CDR2 SVGEGT. V was pared by 2 bases and J by 0 bases, with 12 bases between.

The CDR3 sequence is CASSLLAGLDTQYF. The CDR3 coding sequence is TGTGCCAGCAGCTTACTAGCGGGACTAGATACGCAGTATTTT. The chain employs TRBV7-6 and TRBJ2-3; 9 bases line up with TRBD2. The V gene end was trimmed by 2 bases and the J gene end by 5 bases; junction bases not matched to a gene: 2. Germline values: CDR1 SGHVS, CDR2 FNYEAQ. The CDR3 sequence is 14 residues long. The full variable domain, in which reference TRBV7-6 and TRBJ2-3 provide the parts outside the CDR3, is GAGVSQSPRYKVTKRGQDVALRCDPISGHVSLYWYRQALGQGPEFLTYFNYEAQQDKSGLPNDRFSAERPEGSISTLTIQRTEQRDSAMYRCASSLLAGLDTQYFGPGTRLTVL.

This clonotype was recorded many times. This rearrangement joins TRBV18 to TRBJ2-7; perhaps TRBD1 as D (6 bases). V was cut by 3 bases and J by 4 bases, with 10 bases left in between. Looked up from germline, CDR1 is KGHSH and CDR2 is LQKENI. The CDR3 is 13 amino acids. The CDR3, as DNA: TGTGCCAGCTCACCTAGACAGGATTACGAGCAGTACTTC. The encoded protein is CASSPRQDYEQYF.

The J gene is TRBJ1-2, the V gene TRBV29-1; 7 bases fit TRBD1. Germline CDR1 is SQVTM and CDR2 is ANQGSEA. V gave up 7 bases and J gave up 4 bases; unmatched junction bases: 9. The CDR3 length is 13 residues. The CDR3 spells CSAETGTVYGYTF. CDR3 DNA sequence: TGCAGCGCCGAAACCGGGACAGTCTATGGCTACACCTTC.